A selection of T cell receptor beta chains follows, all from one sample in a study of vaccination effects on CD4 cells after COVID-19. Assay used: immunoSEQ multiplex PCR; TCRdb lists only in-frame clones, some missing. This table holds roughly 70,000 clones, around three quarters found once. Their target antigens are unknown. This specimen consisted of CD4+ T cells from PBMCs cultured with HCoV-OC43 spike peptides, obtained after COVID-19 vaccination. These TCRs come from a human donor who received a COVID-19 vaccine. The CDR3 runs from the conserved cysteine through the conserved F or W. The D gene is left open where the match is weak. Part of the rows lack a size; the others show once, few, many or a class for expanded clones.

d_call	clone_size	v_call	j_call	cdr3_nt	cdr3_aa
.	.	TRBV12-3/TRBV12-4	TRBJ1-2	TGTGCCAGCAGTTCTACAGGAGCCTATGGCTACACCTTC	CASSSTGAYGYTF
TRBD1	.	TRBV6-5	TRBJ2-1	TGTGCCAGCAGTTTCCGGGGGACAGGGCCTAAGATTGAGCAGTTCTTC	CASSFRGTGPKIEQFF
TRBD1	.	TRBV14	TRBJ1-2	TGTGCCAGCAGCACCTGGACAGGGGCAAACTATGGCTACACCTTC	CASSTWTGANYGYTF
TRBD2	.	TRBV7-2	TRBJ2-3	TGTGCCAGCAGCCTTGGAGCGGGGATAAGCACAGATACGCAGTATTTT	CASSLGAGISTDTQYF
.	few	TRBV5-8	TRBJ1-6	TGTGCCAGCAGCCTCCCAGGGACCTGGGATTCACCCCTCCACTTT	CASSLPGTWDSPLHF
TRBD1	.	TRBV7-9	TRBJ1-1	TGTGCCAGCAGCCCGAGCGGGACAGGGGGGGACACTGAAGCTTTCTTT	CASSPSGTGGDTEAFF
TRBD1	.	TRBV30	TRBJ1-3	TGTGCCTGGAGTGTACAGGGGTGGACTGGAAACACCATATATTTT	CAWSVQGWTGNTIYF
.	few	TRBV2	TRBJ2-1	TGTGCCAGCAGCCGAAATCAGGGGGGCGATGAGCAGTTCTTC	CASSRNQGGDEQFF
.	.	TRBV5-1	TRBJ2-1	TGCGCCAGCAGCTCCCTGTCCGTGGGAGAGGGGTTCTTC	CASSSLSVGEGFF
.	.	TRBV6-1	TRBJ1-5	TGTGCCAGCAGTGAAGCTGGCAGGGACCTCAATCAGCCCCAGCATTTT	CASSEAGRDLNQPQHF
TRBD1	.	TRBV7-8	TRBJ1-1	TGTGCCAGCAGCTTGAATTACCGGACAGGTCAAAAAGCTTTCTTT	CASSLNYRTGQKAFF
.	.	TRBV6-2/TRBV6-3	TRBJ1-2	TGTGCCAGCAGTTACTCGATCATGATACACTATGGCTACACCTTC	CASSYSIMIHYGYTF
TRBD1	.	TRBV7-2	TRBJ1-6	TGTGCCAGCAGCCCGCAGGGACAGGGGACCTATAATTCACCCCTCCACTTT	CASSPQGQGTYNSPLHF
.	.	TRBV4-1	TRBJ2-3	TGCGCCAGCAGTTATATGATAGACACAGATACGCAGTATTTT	CASSYMIDTDTQYF
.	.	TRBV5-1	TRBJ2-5	TGCGCCAGCAGCTCCGGGTTTCAAGAGACCCAGTACTTC	CASSSGFQETQYF
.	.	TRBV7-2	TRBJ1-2	TGTGCCAGCAGCTTAGGCCCTCCTGGGGGGAACTATGGCTACACCTTC	CASSLGPPGGNYGYTF
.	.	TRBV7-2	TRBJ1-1	TGTGCCAGCAGCTTAGTGGCGTTGTGGGAGGGGGCTTTCTTT	CASSLVALWEGAFF
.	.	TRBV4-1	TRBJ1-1	TGCGCCAGCAGGGGACCGACAATGAACACTGAAGCTTTCTTT	CASRGPTMNTEAFF
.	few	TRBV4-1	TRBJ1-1	TGCGCCAGCAGCCACACCATTCTCACTAAAAGGGACACTGAAGCTTTCTTT	CASSHTILTKRDTEAFF
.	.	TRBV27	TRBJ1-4	TGTGCCAGCAGTTTGGCCGGGACTAATGAAAAACTGTTTTTT	CASSLAGTNEKLFF